This T cell receptor beta chain was recorded in a study of cytomegalovirus exposure and HLA in healthy donors. Looked up from germline, CDR1 is MNHNS and CDR2 is SASEGT. The CDR3 has 14 residues. V was pared by 6 bases and J by 10 bases, with 8 bases of the junction left unmatched. The study ran its PCR with 60 Vbeta and 13 Jbeta primers. TCRdb's table, derived via immunoSEQ multiplex PCR, lists solely in-frame clones and lacks some. Here the sample table reports approximately 58,000 clones. The receptor was isolated from a woman aged 45-59 years in good health and CMV-seropositive. The V and J genes are TRBV6-1 and TRBJ1-5, with 11 nucleotides matching TRBD1. The sample taken for sequencing was PBMCs. CDR3 DNA sequence: TGTGCCAGCAGGGTGGACAGGGGGCAGTATCCCCAGCATTTT. Amino acid sequence: CASRVDRGQYPQHF.